Reported below is one T cell receptor (beta chain). The germline CDR1 and CDR2 sequences are MNHEY and SVGAGI. The CDR3 is made up of 15 amino acids. V dropped 4 bases and J dropped 10; count of bases not matched to a gene: 12. The data were taken from a study of blood T cell repertoires in COVID-19. This table comes from immunoSEQ multiplex PCR, and its TCRdb copy is limited to in-frame clones, with some not included. The sample lists more than 45,000 clones; approximately 85% were seen once. What was sequenced was peripheral blood. The V call is TRBV6-5, the J call TRBJ2-3; 9 bases line up with TRBD1. This receptor was obtained from a human donor in a cohort sampled during active COVID-19. CDR3 region: CASSLGQGIGAAQYF. CDR3 nucleotides: TGTGCCAGCAGTTTAGGACAGGGGATTGGGGCGGCGCAGTATTTT.